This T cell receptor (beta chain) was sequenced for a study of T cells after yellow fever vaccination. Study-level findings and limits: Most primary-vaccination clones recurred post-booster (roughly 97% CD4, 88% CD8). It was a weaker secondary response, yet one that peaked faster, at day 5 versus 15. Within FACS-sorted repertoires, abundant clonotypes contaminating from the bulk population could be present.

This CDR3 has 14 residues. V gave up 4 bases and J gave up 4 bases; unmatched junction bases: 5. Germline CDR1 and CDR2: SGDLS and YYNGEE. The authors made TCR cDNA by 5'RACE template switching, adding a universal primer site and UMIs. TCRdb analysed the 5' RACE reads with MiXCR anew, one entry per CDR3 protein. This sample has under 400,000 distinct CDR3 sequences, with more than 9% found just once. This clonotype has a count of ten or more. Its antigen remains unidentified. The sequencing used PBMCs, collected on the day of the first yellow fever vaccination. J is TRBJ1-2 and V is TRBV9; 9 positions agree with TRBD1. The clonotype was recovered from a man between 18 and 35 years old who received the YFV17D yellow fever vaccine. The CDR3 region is CASSPGQGPYGYTF. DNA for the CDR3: TGTGCCAGCAGCCCAGGACAGGGGCCCTATGGCTACACCTTC.